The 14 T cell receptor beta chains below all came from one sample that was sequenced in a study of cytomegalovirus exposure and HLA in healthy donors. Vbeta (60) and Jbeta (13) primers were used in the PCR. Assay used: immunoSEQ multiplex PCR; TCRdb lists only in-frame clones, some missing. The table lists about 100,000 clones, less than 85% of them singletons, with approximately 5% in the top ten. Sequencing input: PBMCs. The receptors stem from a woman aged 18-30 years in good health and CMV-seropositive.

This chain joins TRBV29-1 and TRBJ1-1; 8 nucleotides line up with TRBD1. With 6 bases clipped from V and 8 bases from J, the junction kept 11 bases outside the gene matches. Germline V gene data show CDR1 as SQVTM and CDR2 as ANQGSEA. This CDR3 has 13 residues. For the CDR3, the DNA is TGCAGCGTAGTTGGACAGGGAAGAACGGAAGCTTTCTTT. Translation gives CSVVGQGRTEAFF.

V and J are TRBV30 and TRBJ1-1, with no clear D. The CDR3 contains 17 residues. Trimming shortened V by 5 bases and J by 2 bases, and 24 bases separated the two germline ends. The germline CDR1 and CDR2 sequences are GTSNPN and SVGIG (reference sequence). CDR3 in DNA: TGTGCCTGGTGCCCCACCGGTTGGGGAGGGCCTAACACTGAAGCTTTCTTT. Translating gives CAWCPTGWGGPNTEAFF.

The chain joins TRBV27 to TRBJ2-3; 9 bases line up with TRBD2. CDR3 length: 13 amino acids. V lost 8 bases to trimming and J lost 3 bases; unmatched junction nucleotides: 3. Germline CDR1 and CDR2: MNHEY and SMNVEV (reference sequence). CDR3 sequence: CASPSGKTDTQYF. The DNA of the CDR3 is TGTGCCAGCCCTAGCGGGAAAACAGATACGCAGTATTTT.

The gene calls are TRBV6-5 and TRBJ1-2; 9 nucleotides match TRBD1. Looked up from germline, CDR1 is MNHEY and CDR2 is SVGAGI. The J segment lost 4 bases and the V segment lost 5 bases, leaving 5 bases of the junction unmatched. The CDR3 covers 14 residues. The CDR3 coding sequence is TGTGCCAGCAGTGGACAGGGGCTCGGCTATGGCTACACCTTC. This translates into CASSGQGLGYGYTF.

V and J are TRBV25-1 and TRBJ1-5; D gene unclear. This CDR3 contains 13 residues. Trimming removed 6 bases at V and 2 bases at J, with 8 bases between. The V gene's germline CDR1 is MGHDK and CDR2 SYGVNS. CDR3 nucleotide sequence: TGTGCCAGCAGCGTGTTTGGCAATCAGCCCCAGCATTTT. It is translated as CASSVFGNQPQHF.

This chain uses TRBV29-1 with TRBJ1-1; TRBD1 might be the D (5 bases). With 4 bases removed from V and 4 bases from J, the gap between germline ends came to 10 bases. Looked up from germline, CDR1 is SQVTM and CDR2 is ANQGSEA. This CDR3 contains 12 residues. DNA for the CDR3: TGCAGCGTTGCAGGGAGGGTCACTGAAGCTTTCTTT. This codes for CSVAGRVTEAFF.

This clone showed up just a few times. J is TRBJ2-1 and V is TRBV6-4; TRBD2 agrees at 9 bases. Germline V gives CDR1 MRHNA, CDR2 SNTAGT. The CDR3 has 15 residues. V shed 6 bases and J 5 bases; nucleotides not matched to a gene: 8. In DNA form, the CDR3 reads TGTGCCAGCAGCCCCGGAGCTAGCGGGAACAATGAGCAGTTCTTC. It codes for CASSPGASGNNEQFF.

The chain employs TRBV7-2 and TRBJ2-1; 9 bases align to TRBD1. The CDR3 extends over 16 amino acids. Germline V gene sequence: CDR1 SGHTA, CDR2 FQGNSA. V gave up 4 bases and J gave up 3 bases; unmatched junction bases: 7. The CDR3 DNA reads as TGTGCCAGCAGCTGGACCGGGACAGGGATCTACAATGAGCAGTTCTTC. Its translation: CASSWTGTGIYNEQFF. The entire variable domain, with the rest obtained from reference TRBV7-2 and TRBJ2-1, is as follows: GAGVSQSPSNKVTEKGKDVELRCDPISGHTALYWYRQSLGQGLEFLIYFQGNSAPDKSGLPSDRFSAERTGGSVSTLTIQRTQQEDSAVYLCASSWTGTGIYNEQFFGPGTRLTVL.

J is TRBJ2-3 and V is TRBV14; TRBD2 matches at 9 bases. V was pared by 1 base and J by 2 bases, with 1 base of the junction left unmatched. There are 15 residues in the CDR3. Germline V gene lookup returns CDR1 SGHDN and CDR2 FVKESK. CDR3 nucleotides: TGTGCCAGCAGCCAAGCTAGCGGGGTCACAGATACGCAGTATTTT. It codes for CASSQASGVTDTQYF.

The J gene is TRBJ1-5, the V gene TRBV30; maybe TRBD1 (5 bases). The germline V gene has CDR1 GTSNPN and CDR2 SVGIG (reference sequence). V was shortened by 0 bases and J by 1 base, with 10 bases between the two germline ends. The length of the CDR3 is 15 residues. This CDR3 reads CAWSVWAGSNQPQHF. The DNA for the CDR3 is TGTGCCTGGAGTGTATGGGCAGGGAGCAATCAGCCCCAGCATTTT.

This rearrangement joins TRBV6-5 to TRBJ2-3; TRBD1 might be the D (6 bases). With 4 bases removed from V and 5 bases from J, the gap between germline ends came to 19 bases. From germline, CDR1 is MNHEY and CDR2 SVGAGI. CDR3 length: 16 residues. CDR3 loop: CASSSSRDNSKDTQYF. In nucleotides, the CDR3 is TGTGCCAGCAGTTCCAGCCGGGACAACTCGAAAGATACGCAGTATTTT.

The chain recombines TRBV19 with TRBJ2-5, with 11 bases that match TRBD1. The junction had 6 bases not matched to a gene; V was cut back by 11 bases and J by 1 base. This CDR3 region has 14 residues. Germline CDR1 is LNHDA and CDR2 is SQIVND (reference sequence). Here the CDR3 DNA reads TGTGCCTTCCCAGGGACAGGGGGCCAAGAGACCCAGTACTTC. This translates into CAFPGTGGQETQYF.

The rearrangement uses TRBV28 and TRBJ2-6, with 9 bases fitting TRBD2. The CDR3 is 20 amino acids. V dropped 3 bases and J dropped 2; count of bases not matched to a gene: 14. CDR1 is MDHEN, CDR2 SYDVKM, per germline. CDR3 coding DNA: TGTGCCAGCAGTTTTCTTGACCTGACTAGCGGCCGCGCTGGGGCCAACGTCCTGACTTTC. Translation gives CASSFLDLTSGRAGANVLTF.

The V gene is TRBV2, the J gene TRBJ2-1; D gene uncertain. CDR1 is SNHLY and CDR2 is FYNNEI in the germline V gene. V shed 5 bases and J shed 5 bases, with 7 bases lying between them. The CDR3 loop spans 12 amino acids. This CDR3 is CASSWLHNEQFF. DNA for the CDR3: TGTGCCAGCAGTTGGCTCCACAATGAGCAGTTCTTC.